Shown below are 9 T cell receptor beta chains from a single sample sequenced in a study of T cell responses to AZD1222 COVID-19 vaccine. Sequencing was performed with immunoSEQ multiplex PCR; in TCRdb, only in-frame clones are kept and a portion is missing. The sample consists of 85,000 to 110,000 clones, roughly 88% of them appearing once. Sequences were derived from peripheral blood, sampled on day 0 of AZD1222 vaccination. Receptors were obtained from an adult in good health.

This chain connects TRBV28 to TRBJ2-5; D call uncertain. The V gene lost 4 bases and the J gene lost 5 bases, with 17 bases spanning the gap. In germline, CDR1 is MDHEN, CDR2 SYDVKM. The CDR3 is made up of 15 amino acids. The CDR3 nucleotides read TGTGCCAGCAGTTACGGCGCCCGGCGAAGGGAGACCCAGTACTTC. Translation gives CASSYGARRRETQYF.

This rearrangement joins TRBV11-3 to TRBJ1-5; D not certain. V lost 4 bases to trimming and J lost 3 bases, with 13 bases between them. The germline V gene encodes CDR1 SGHNT and CDR2 YENEEA. This CDR3 spans 15 amino acids. The CDR3 reads CASSSLRGNNQPQHF. CDR3 nucleotides: TGTGCCAGCAGCTCCCTGCGAGGGAACAATCAGCCCCAGCATTTT.

This clone was seen once. The chain recombines TRBV5-6 with TRBJ1-3; no reliable D call. Germline V gene lookup returns CDR1 SGHDT and CDR2 YYEEEE. The length of the CDR3 is 14 residues. Trimming removed 2 bases from V and 0 bases from J, with 6 bases in between. Here the CDR3 reads CASSLVDSGNTIYF. The CDR3, as DNA: TGTGCCAGCAGCTTAGTCGACTCTGGAAACACCATATATTTT.

J is TRBJ1-4 and V is TRBV30; unclear D gene. This CDR3 has 13 residues. Germline CDR1 GTSNPN, CDR2 SVGIG (reference sequence). V shed 2 bases and J shed 5 bases, with 9 bases lying between them. The DNA for the CDR3 is TGTGCCTGGAGTCGGCCTGACAATGAAAAACTGTTTTTT. As protein: CAWSRPDNEKLFF.

The chain carries TRBV7-8 and TRBJ1-1; possible D gene TRBD1, 5 bases. Trimming removed 3 bases from V and 2 bases from J, with 10 bases in between. The CDR3 extends over 14 amino acids. Germline V gene lookup returns CDR1 SGHVS and CDR2 FQNEAQ. The chain's CDR3 is CASSFLGTNTEAFF. CDR3 nucleotide sequence: TGTGCCAGCAGCTTTTTGGGGACCAACACTGAAGCTTTCTTT.

The chain recombines TRBV30 with TRBJ1-1; a possible D gene is TRBD1 (5 bases). The CDR3 runs to 13 residues. V lost 7 bases and J lost 4, with 16 bases in between. CDR1 and CDR2 from the germline V gene are GTSNPN and SVGIG (reference sequence). For the CDR3, the DNA is TGTGCCTTCAGACAGCCCGCGGGCACTGAAGCTTTCTTT. Translated, it gives CAFRQPAGTEAFF.

V usage is TRBV25-1 and J usage is TRBJ2-7, with 8 bases aligning to TRBD1. Germline loops: CDR1 MGHDK, CDR2 SYGVNS. This CDR3 contains 15 residues. V trimming: 1 base; J trimming: 6 bases; junction bases outside the gene matches: 8. CDR3 nucleotide sequence: TGTGCCAGCAGTGAATGGCGTGGGACAGGATCCGAGCAGTACTTC. This codes for CASSEWRGTGSEQYF.

This clone was detected only once. V usage is TRBV7-9 and J usage is TRBJ2-2, with 7 nucleotides matching TRBD1. The germline CDR1 and CDR2 sequences are SEHNR and FQNEAQ (reference sequence). The CDR3 is made up of 15 amino acids. With 6 bases clipped from V and 3 bases from J, the junction kept 7 bases outside the gene matches. The DNA of the CDR3 is TGTGCCAGCAGGGAAACCACAGGGGACACCGGGGAGCTGTTTTTT. This gives the protein CASRETTGDTGELFF.

This chain joins TRBV7-3 and TRBJ1-2; possible D gene TRBD1, 6 bases. V shed 5 bases and J shed 4 bases, with 35 bases lying between them. The V gene's germline CDR1 is SGHTA and CDR2 FQGTGA. The CDR3 contains 21 residues. CDR3 nucleotide sequence: TGTGCCAGCAGCCGGGGCCTAGCAGAACGGGACACTGACCGACTGAGCTATGGCTACACCTTC. Translating gives CASSRGLAERDTDRLSYGYTF.